This T cell receptor (beta chain) is from a study of blood T cell repertoires in COVID-19. Profiled with immunoSEQ multiplex PCR; TCRdb holds only in-frame clones, not every one. This sample carries a few hundred thousand clones, 65% to 90% of them seen once, and the ten largest clones take just over 7%. CDR1 is SEHNR, CDR2 FQNEAQ, per germline (reference sequence). Trimming stripped 2 bases from V and 6 bases from J, with 14 bases between. This CDR3 has 15 amino acids. Material for sequencing was peripheral blood. The chain employs TRBV7-9 and TRBJ2-1, with a weak D call TRBD1 (6 bases). The clonotype originates from a human donor in a cohort sampled during active COVID-19. CDR3 sequence: CASSLTPRGVNEQFF. The CDR3 nucleotides are TGTGCCAGCAGCTTAACACCCAGGGGAGTCAATGAGCAGTTCTTC.